This is a list of T cell receptor beta chains from one sample in a study of blood T cells in healthy people across ages. TCRdb re-derived calls from the 5' RACE reads in MiXCR, one entry per CDR3 protein. The sample shows 1,500,000 or so distinct CDR3 sequences, 40% to 45% of them seen only once. The sequencing sample was made of blood. The receptor set was obtained from a woman in her late teens or twenties in good health. CDR3s include the opening cysteine and the closing phenylalanine or tryptophan. A D gene is named only where the DNA matches it firmly. Clone size, where shown, is once, few, many, or a class for clones that have expanded.

d_call	v_call	j_call	clone_size	cdr3_aa	cdr3_nt
NA	TRBV19	TRBJ1-2	few	CASLGREHDYTF	TGTGCCAGCTTAGGACGGGAGCATGACTACACCTTC
NA	TRBV6-2/TRBV6-3	TRBJ2-7	once	CASSYPGQSSYNEQYF	TGTGCCAGCAGTTACCCGGGGCAGAGCTCCTACAATGAGCAGTACTTC
NA	TRBV25-1	TRBJ1-1	NA	CASRQPINTEAFF	TGTGCCAGCAGACAGCCGATAAACACTGAAGCTTTCTTT
NA	TRBV29-1	TRBJ1-2	NA	CSVETGQGYGYTF	TGCAGCGTTGAAACTGGGCAGGGCTATGGCTACACCTTC
NA	TRBV20-1	TRBJ1-4	NA	CSARDRGLGEKLFF	TGCAGTGCTAGAGATAGGGGGTTAGGCGAAAAACTGTTTTTT
TRBD1	TRBV6-6	TRBJ1-5	few	CASSLRTGGPQHF	TGTGCCAGCAGCCTCAGGACAGGGGGGCCCCAGCATTTT
TRBD2	TRBV7-2	TRBJ2-3	NA	CASSSSSGRDTQYF	TGTGCCAGCAGCTCCTCTAGCGGGAGAGATACGCAGTATTTT
NA	TRBV10-3	TRBJ2-7	NA	CAISESSTIGYSYEQYF	TGTGCCATCAGTGAGTCGAGCACTATCGGATACTCCTACGAGCAGTACTTC
NA	TRBV9	TRBJ2-7	few	CASSPTVVSSYEQYF	TGTGCCAGCAGCCCAACAGTTGTGAGCTCCTACGAGCAGTACTTC
NA	TRBV7-2	TRBJ2-1	many	CASSLSSGMYNEQFF	TGTGCCAGCAGCTTAAGTTCGGGAATGTACAATGAGCAGTTCTTC
NA	TRBV20-1	TRBJ2-4	NA	CSARATEAKNIQYF	TGCAGTGCTAGGGCCACAGAAGCCAAAAACATTCAGTACTTC
NA	TRBV5-1	TRBJ1-1	NA	CASSYGSNPEAFF	TGCGCCAGCAGCTATGGGTCGAACCCTGAAGCTTTCTTT
TRBD2	TRBV27	TRBJ2-7	few	CASSSLAASSYNEQYF	TGTGCCAGCAGTTCACTAGCGGCCAGCTCCTACAATGAGCAGTACTTC
TRBD1	TRBV5-1	TRBJ2-5	NA	CASSQGTASETQYF	TGCGCCAGCAGCCAAGGGACAGCCTCGGAGACCCAGTACTTC
NA	TRBV7-2	TRBJ2-7	many	CASSQLYEQYF	TGTGCCAGCAGCCAACTCTACGAGCAGTACTTC
TRBD2	TRBV20-1	TRBJ2-4	NA	CSANLAGGENIQYF	TGCAGTGCTAATCTAGCGGGGGGAGAAAACATTCAGTACTTC
NA	TRBV7-9	TRBJ2-7	few	CASSLGTGSNEQYF	TGTGCCAGCAGCTTAGGAACAGGGTCCAACGAGCAGTACTTC
TRBD1	TRBV29-1	TRBJ1-2	once	CSVELRQGVDGYTF	TGCAGCGTTGAGCTGCGACAGGGGGTCGATGGCTATACCTTC
NA	TRBV27	TRBJ2-1	NA	CASSDVWAGDYNEQFF	TGTGCCAGCAGTGATGTATGGGCAGGGGACTACAATGAGCAGTTCTTC
NA	TRBV7-9	TRBJ2-3	NA	CASSGKTGASTDTQYF	TGTGCCAGCAGCGGAAAGACTGGAGCAAGCACAGATACGCAGTATTTT
TRBD2	TRBV10-3	TRBJ2-3	NA	CAISTSGGTTTDTQYF	TGTGCCATCAGTACTAGCGGGGGGACTACCACAGATACGCAGTATTTT
TRBD1	TRBV2	TRBJ2-7	NA	CASSDGTAGKQYF	TGTGCCAGCAGTGATGGGACAGCTGGGAAGCAGTACTTC
TRBD1	TRBV29-1	TRBJ1-4	NA	CSVAGQGNEKLFF	TGCAGCGTTGCGGGACAGGGGAATGAAAAACTGTTTTTT
NA	TRBV6-1	TRBJ1-4	NA	CASQGFWDEKLFF	TGTGCCAGCCAGGGATTTTGGGATGAAAAACTGTTTTTT
NA	TRBV20-1	TRBJ2-7	NA	CSARGMGPSEQYF	TGCAGTGCTAGAGGTATGGGACCGAGCGAGCAGTACTTC
NA	TRBV7-9	TRBJ1-1	NA	CASSLSRNNEAFF	TGTGCCAGCAGCCTCAGTCGGAACAATGAAGCTTTCTTT
NA	TRBV2	TRBJ1-5	NA	CANPRNQPQHF	TGTGCCAACCCACGAAATCAGCCCCAGCATTTT
TRBD2	TRBV29-1	TRBJ2-3	NA	CSGAGLYTDTQYF	TGCAGCGGAGCGGGACTCTACACAGATACGCAGTATTTT
NA	TRBV12-3/TRBV12-4	TRBJ2-1	many	CASSLFRGQNNEQFF	TGTGCCAGCAGTTTGTTCCGGGGGCAAAACAATGAGCAGTTCTTC
NA	TRBV5-1	TRBJ2-5	NA	CASSLSTAETQYF	TGCGCCAGCAGCTTGTCCACGGCAGAGACCCAGTACTTC
TRBD1	TRBV12-5	TRBJ2-2	few	CASGLGTGGTGELFF	TGTGCTAGTGGTTTAGGGACAGGGGGGACCGGGGAGCTGTTTTTT
TRBD1	TRBV28	TRBJ1-2	few	CASNLLQGEEHGYTF	TGTGCCAGCAACCTGTTACAGGGGGAGGAGCATGGCTACACCTTC
TRBD2	TRBV10-3	TRBJ2-3	many	CAIRNPTSGFTDTQYF	TGTGCCATCAGAAACCCTACTAGCGGGTTCACAGATACGCAGTATTTT
NA	TRBV4-3	TRBJ2-2	few	CASSQGVWGANGELFF	TGCGCCAGCAGCCAAGGGGTTTGGGGGGCGAACGGGGAGCTGTTTTTT
TRBD1	TRBV5-1	TRBJ1-6	few	CASSSGQGLSSYNSPLHF	TGCGCCAGCAGCTCAGGACAGGGACTGAGCTCCTATAATTCACCCCTCCACTTT